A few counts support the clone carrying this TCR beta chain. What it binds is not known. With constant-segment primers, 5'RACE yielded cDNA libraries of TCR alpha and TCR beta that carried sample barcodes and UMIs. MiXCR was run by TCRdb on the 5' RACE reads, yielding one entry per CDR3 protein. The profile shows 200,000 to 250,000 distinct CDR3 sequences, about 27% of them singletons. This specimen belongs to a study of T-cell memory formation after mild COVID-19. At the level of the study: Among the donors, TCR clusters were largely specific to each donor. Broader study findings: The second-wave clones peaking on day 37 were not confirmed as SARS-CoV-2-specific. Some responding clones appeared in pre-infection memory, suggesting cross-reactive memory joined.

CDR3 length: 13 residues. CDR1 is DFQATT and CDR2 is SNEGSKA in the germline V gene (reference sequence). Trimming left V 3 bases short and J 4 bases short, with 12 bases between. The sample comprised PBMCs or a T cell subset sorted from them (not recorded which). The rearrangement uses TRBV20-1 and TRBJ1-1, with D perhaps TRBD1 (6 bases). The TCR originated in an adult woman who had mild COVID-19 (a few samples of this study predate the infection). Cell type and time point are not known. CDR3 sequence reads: CSARDTGSTEAFF. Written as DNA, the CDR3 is TGCAGTGCTAGGGATACAGGGAGCACTGAAGCTTTCTTT.